This T cell receptor (beta chain) was identified during a study of neurological immune-mediated disorders. The CDR3 runs to 16 residues. The germline CDR1 and CDR2 sequences are LGHDT and YNNKEL (reference sequence). V was shortened by 1 base and J by 0 bases, with 10 bases between the two germline ends. The cDNA was produced through 5'RACE with 10-nucleotide random UMIs. In TCRdb, the 5' RACE reads were re-called with MiXCR into one record per CDR3 protein. The sample consists of 50,000 to 55,000 distinct CDR3 sequences, about 4.1% of them appearing once. This clonotype occurred many times. Antigen unknown. Findings and caveats of the study: One related-CDR3 cluster, found by phylogenetic grouping, held repertoires of 18 of 34 multiple sclerosis patients and is a possible signature. CDR3 amino acid sequences of expanded clones were not shared across subjects, a result suggesting private repertoires in all groups. Clinical and MRI features did not associate with the cluster found in multiple sclerosis patients.

The sequence was obtained from a man between 60 and 75 years old with multiple sclerosis. The sample comprised PBMCs. The V gene is TRBV3-1, the J gene TRBJ1-3; the D is unclear. CDR3 sequence (DNA): TGTGCCAGCAGCCAAGTGAAGGGCCGCTCTGGAAACACCATATATTTT. Translating it yields CASSQVKGRSGNTIYF.